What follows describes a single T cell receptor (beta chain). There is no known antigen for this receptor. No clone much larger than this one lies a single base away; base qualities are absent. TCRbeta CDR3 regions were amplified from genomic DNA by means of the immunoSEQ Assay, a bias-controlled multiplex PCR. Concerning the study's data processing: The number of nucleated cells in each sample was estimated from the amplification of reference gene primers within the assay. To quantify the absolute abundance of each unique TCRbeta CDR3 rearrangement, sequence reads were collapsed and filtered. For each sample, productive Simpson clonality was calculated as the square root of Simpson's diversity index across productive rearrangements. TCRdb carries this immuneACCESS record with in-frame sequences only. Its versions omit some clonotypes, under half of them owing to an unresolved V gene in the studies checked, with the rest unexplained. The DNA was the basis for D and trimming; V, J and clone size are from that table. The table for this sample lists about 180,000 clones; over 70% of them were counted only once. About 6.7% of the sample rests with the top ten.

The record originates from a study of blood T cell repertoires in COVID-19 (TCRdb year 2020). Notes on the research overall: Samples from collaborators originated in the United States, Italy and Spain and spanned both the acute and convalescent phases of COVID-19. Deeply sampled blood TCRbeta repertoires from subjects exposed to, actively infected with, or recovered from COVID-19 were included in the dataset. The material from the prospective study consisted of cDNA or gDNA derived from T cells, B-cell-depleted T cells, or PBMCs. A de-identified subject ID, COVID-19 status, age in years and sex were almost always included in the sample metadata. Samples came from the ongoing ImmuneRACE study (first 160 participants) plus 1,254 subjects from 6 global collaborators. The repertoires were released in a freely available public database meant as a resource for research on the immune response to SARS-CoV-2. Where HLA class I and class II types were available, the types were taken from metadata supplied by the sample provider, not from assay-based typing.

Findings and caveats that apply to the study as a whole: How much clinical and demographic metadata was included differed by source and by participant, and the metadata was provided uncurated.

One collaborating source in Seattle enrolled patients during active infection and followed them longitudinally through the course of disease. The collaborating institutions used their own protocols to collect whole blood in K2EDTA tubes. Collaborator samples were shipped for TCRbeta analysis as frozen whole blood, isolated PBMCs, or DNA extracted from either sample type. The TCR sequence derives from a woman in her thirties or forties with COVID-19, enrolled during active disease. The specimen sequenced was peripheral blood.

The DNA sequence is given as TGTGCCAGCAGCTTAGCCGACAGGGGTGGCGGGAACACTGAAGCTTTCTTT. Its protein is CASSLADRGGGNTEAFF. The chain joins TRBV7-9 to TRBJ1-1; TRBD1 lines up with 8 middle nucleotides. According to the germline V gene (reference sequence), CDR1 reads SEHNR and CDR2 reads FQNEAQ. For this chain, trimming is 0 bases at the V end and 1 base at the J end, and the number of junction bases without a gene match is 7. From cysteine to phenylalanine, the CDR3 is 17 amino acids long. Here the CDR3 DNA is all that survives: 51 bases in frame from base 1.